This paragraph reports one TCR beta chain. These data are taken from a study of siplizumab effects on memory and regulatory T cells. This table comes from immunoSEQ multiplex PCR, and its TCRdb copy is limited to in-frame clones, with some not included. Of about 110,000 clones in the sample, around nine tenths are singletons; the top ten hold roughly 1.4%. The CDR3 runs to 14 residues. The V end was cut by 1 base, the J end by 6 bases, with 12 bases between. Germline lookup yields CDR1 MGHDK and CDR2 SYGVNS. The TCR comes from a human donor in good health. The chain combines TRBV25-1 with TRBJ1-2; D might be TRBD1 (6 bases). Sample: CD4+ T cells sorted from blood. The CDR3 nucleotides are TGTGCCAGCAGTGAATCGGACAGAAGGAATGGCTACACCTTC. The encoded protein is CASSESDRRNGYTF.